Each of the 22 T cell receptor beta chains below was sequenced from the same sample in a study of CD8 T cells in ankylosing spondylitis. TCRdb reprocessed the 5' RACE reads via MiXCR and lists one record per CDR3 protein. This table has 200,000 to 300,000 distinct CDR3 sequences, 8.6% appearing once. Sequenced material: blood, either unsorted or a sorted T cell fraction (not recorded which). The receptors shown here come from a male donor with ankylosing spondylitis or in good health (not recorded which).

This clonotype was counted many times. J is TRBJ2-2 and V is TRBV6-2 or TRBV6-3; TRBD2 matches 9 bases. J lost 1 base, V lost 6 bases, and 0 bases had no gene match. The germline V gene has CDR1 MNHEY and CDR2 SVGEGT. CDR3 length: 14 residues. The CDR3 reads CASRTSGNTGELFF. The CDR3 region has the DNA TGTGCCAGCAGGACTAGCGGGAACACCGGGGAGCTGTTTTTT.

This clonotype was picked up a small number of times. The V and J genes are TRBV7-2 and TRBJ1-1; D ambiguous. The germline V and J ends were trimmed by 5 bases and 3 bases, with 10 bases remaining between them. Per the germline V gene, CDR1 is SGHTA and CDR2 is FQGNSA. The CDR3 totals 13 residues. The CDR3, as DNA: TGTGCCAGCAGCCCCCAAGATTACACTGAAGCTTTCTTT. This codes for CASSPQDYTEAFF.

This clonotype was seen many times. The J gene is TRBJ2-3, the V gene TRBV6-2 or TRBV6-3; D is undetermined. V was clipped by 6 bases and J by 0 bases, with 10 bases between them. The CDR3 length is 14 residues. Germline V gene lookup returns CDR1 MNHEY and CDR2 SVGEGT. The chain's CDR3 is CASSRTASTDTQYF. DNA for the CDR3: TGTGCCAGCAGCCGGACGGCAAGCACAGATACGCAGTATTTT.

This clonotype was detected a few times. The J gene is TRBJ1-2, the V gene TRBV5-6; D uncertain. CDR1 is SGHDT and CDR2 is YYEEEE in the germline V gene. V gave up 2 bases and J gave up 6 bases, with 11 bases separating them. This CDR3 is built from 13 residues. CDR3 coding DNA: TGTGCCAGCAGCTTAGAACTGTTGAATGGCTACACCTTC. Translation gives CASSLELLNGYTF.

In its sample, this clonotype was seen many times. The chain couples TRBV20-1 to TRBJ1-1; 9 bases line up with TRBD1. Germline values: CDR1 DFQATT, CDR2 SNEGSKA (reference sequence). The CDR3 extends over 13 amino acids. The V and J ends lost 6 bases and 4 bases, in that order; junction bases with no gene match: 6. The CDR3 here is CSATQGAGTEAFF. The CDR3 DNA reads TGCAGTGCGACACAGGGGGCGGGCACTGAAGCTTTCTTT.

This clonotype showed up just a few times. The chain combines TRBV5-1 with TRBJ2-5; D possibly corresponds to TRBD1 (7 bases). CDR1 is SGHRS, CDR2 YFSETQ, per germline. This CDR3 spans 14 amino acids. Trimming removed 4 bases from V and 1 base from J, with 11 bases in between. This CDR3 reads CASSGGTVQETQYF. CDR3 DNA: TGCGCCAGCAGCGGCGGGACAGTCCAAGAGACCCAGTACTTC. The full variable domain, rest sourced from reference TRBV5-1 and TRBJ2-5, is KAGVTQTPRYLIKTRGQQVTLSCSPISGHRSVSWYQQTPGQGLQFLFEYFSETQRNKGNFPGRFSGRQFSNSRSEMNVSTLELGDSALYLCASSGGTVQETQYFGPGTRLLVL.

Comment on this clonotype: One end of the junction is discordant with germline, which a read error may explain. This chain connects TRBV6-2 or TRBV6-3 to TRBJ2-2; D is unresolved. There are 17 residues in the CDR3. Germline V CDR1 and CDR2: MNHEY, SVGEGT. CDR3 sequence (DNA): TGTGCCAGCAGTTCACTTAATACAGCTACCAACACCGTGGAGCTGTTTTTT. Translation gives CASSSLNTATNTVELFF.

This clonotype has ten or more counts. The chain couples TRBV5-1 to TRBJ2-7; 7 nucleotides align to TRBD1. From germline, CDR1 is SGHRS and CDR2 YFSETQ. The CDR3 is made up of 12 amino acids. After removal of 5 bases from V and 3 bases from J, the junction contained 2 bases not matched to a gene. The CDR3 spells CASRGQDYEQYF. The CDR3 DNA reads TGCGCCAGCAGAGGACAGGACTACGAGCAGTACTTC.

This clonotype was recorded many times. This chain links TRBV11-2 with TRBJ2-2, with a possible D match to TRBD2 (6 bases). V was shortened by 0 bases and J by 6 bases, with 11 bases between the two germline ends. Per the germline V gene, CDR1 is SGHAT and CDR2 is FQNNGV. This CDR3 spans 15 amino acids. The chain's CDR3 is CASSLEEGTSGELFF. The CDR3 DNA reads TGTGCCAGCAGCTTAGAGGAGGGGACTTCCGGGGAGCTGTTTTTT.

This chain joins TRBV5-1 and TRBJ2-3; 16 positions match TRBD2. V lost 4 bases to trimming and J lost 1 base; unmatched junction nucleotides: 6. The CDR3 spans 18 residues. Germline lookup yields CDR1 SGHRS and CDR2 YFSETQ. The CDR3 reads CASSGGLAGGLGTDTQYF. The CDR3 coding sequence is TGCGCCAGCAGCGGGGGACTAGCGGGGGGGCTCGGCACAGATACGCAGTATTTT.

Regarding this clonotype: One end of the junction fails to match germline, which may point to a read error. The chain recombines TRBV5-1 with TRBJ2-7; TRBD1 agrees at 8 bases. Germline CDR1 reads SGHRS; CDR2 reads YFSETQ. The CDR3 runs to 14 residues. For the CDR3, the DNA is TGCCCCAGCAGCCCGATGACAGGGGAAGGCGAGCAGTACTTC. It translates to CPSSPMTGEGEQYF.

The chain has TRBV7-2 and TRBJ2-7; 14 bases are shared with TRBD2. Germline CDR1 reads SGHTA; CDR2 reads FQGNSA. V lost 6 bases to trimming and J lost 3 bases; unmatched junction nucleotides: 7. The CDR3 length is 16 residues. The CDR3 reads CASSLKGTSGGYEQYF. The CDR3 DNA reads as TGTGCCAGCAGTTTAAAAGGGACTAGCGGGGGCTACGAGCAGTACTTC.

This clonotype was found a few times. This chain links TRBV20-1 with TRBJ1-1, with unresolved D. The CDR3 totals 13 residues. The germline CDR1 and CDR2 sequences are DFQATT and SNEGSKA (reference sequence). V was trimmed by 5 bases and J by 2 bases, leaving 12 bases between them. The CDR3 region is CSAPRAGNTEAFF. CDR3 DNA sequence: TGCAGTGCTCCCCGGGCCGGAAACACTGAAGCTTTCTTT.

This chain links TRBV7-2 with TRBJ2-7, with 8 bases that match TRBD2. Germline trimming cut 3 bases from V and 1 base from J; bases unmatched to any gene: 11. CDR1 and CDR2 from the germline V gene are SGHTA and FQGNSA. This CDR3 is built from 17 residues. CDR3 DNA sequence: TGTGCCAGCAGCTTTCCCTGGGGGATAGCGGGGTCCTACGAGCAGTACTTC. Amino acid sequence: CASSFPWGIAGSYEQYF.

The V gene is TRBV25-1, the J gene TRBJ1-3; D uncertain. The V and J ends lost 7 bases and 6 bases respectively, with 7 bases between them. Per germline, CDR1 MGHDK and CDR2 SYGVNS. The CDR3 loop spans 11 amino acids. The CDR3 loop reads CASTDLNTIYF. The CDR3 bases are TGTGCCAGCACGGACCTAAACACCATATATTTT.

The table lists this clonotype with many counts. The chain employs TRBV20-1 and TRBJ2-3; maybe TRBD1 (6 bases). Trimming took off 0 bases at V and 1 base at J, with 14 bases between the two ends. The length of the CDR3 is 16 residues. CDR1 is DFQATT and CDR2 is SNEGSKA in the germline V gene (reference sequence). CDR3 residues: CSARDPRQAGTDTQYF. The DNA for the CDR3 is TGCAGTGCTAGAGATCCTCGACAGGCAGGCACAGATACGCAGTATTTT.

This clonotype has more than one count but fewer than ten. The chain employs TRBV6-4 and TRBJ2-6; TRBD1 agrees at 7 bases. CDR3 length: 16 amino acids. V lost 3 bases, J lost 2 bases, and 4 bases stayed unmatched. Per germline, CDR1 MRHNA and CDR2 SNTAGT. This chain's CDR3 is CASSESQGAGANVLTF. The CDR3 nucleotides are TGTGCCAGCAGTGAATCTCAGGGGGCTGGGGCCAACGTCCTGACTTTC.

V and J are TRBV30 and TRBJ1-1; D perhaps matches TRBD1 (5 bases). Germline V gene lookup returns CDR1 GTSNPN and CDR2 SVGIG (reference sequence). The CDR3 contains 13 residues. Trimming stripped 3 bases from V and 3 bases from J, with 11 bases between. The CDR3 is CAWSWTPYTEAFF. CDR3 nucleotide sequence: TGTGCCTGGAGCTGGACACCTTACACTGAAGCTTTCTTT.

This clonotype was counted many times. The chain recombines TRBV6-5 with TRBJ1-2; 8 bases map to TRBD1. The CDR3 has 15 amino acids. CDR1 and CDR2 (germline): MNHEY, SVGAGI. V shed 0 bases and J 8 bases; nucleotides not matched to a gene: 8. CDR3 sequence (DNA): TGTGCCAGCAGTTACTCGAGGACAGGGCGGAAAGGCTACACCTTC. This encodes CASSYSRTGRKGYTF.

The genes are TRBV5-6 and TRBJ2-1; the D gene could be TRBD1 or TRBD2 (5 bases each). The CDR3 spans 13 residues. V lost 4 bases, J lost 10 bases, and 15 bases lay in between. Germline CDR1 and CDR2: SGHDT and YYEEEE. CDR3 in DNA: TGTGCCAGCAGCCCCCGCCTGAGGGGCGAGCAGTTCTTC. Its protein product is CASSPRLRGEQFF.

This clonotype occurred many times. The chain joins TRBV6-2 or TRBV6-3 to TRBJ1-2; no reliable D call. This CDR3 has 13 residues. The V end was cut by 4 bases, the J end by 1 base, with 7 bases between. CDR1 MNHEY and CDR2 SVGEGT come from the germline V gene. Here the CDR3 reads CASSFLNNYGYTF. CDR3 bases: TGTGCCAGCAGTTTCCTGAATAACTATGGCTACACCTTC.

This clonotype was detected many times. This rearrangement joins TRBV20-1 to TRBJ1-1, with D possibly matching TRBD1 (5 bases). Germline V CDR1 and CDR2: DFQATT, SNEGSKA (reference sequence). The CDR3 has 15 residues. V lost 2 bases, J lost 0 bases, and 13 bases lay in between. The CDR3 reads CSARIPGRVNTEAFF. The CDR3 coding sequence is TGCAGTGCTAGAATACCGGGACGGGTGAACACTGAAGCTTTCTTT.